This passage covers 30 T cell receptor beta chains from one sample sequenced in a study of CD8 T cells in ankylosing spondylitis. General study points: Apparently characteristic of ankylosing spondylitis blood was a TCR beta motif (under ten highly homologous variants).

These receptors have no identified antigens. One entry per CDR3 protein results from TCRdb running MiXCR on the 5' RACE reads. There are some 700,000 distinct CDR3 sequences in the sample; 15% to 20% occur only once, and about 19% lies in the top ten. Sequenced: blood, either unsorted or a sorted T cell fraction (not recorded which). These receptors came from a male donor with ankylosing spondylitis.

This chain links TRBV5-1 with TRBJ2-1; D ambiguous. CDR3 length: 12 amino acids. Germline V lookup: CDR1 SGHRS, CDR2 YFSETQ. Trimming stripped 0 bases from V and 8 bases from J, with 6 bases between. The CDR3 sequence: CASSLDPYEQFF. In DNA form, the CDR3 reads TGCGCCAGCAGCTTGGACCCGTATGAGCAGTTCTTC.

The rearrangement links TRBV7-9 to TRBJ1-3; TRBD1 matches at 8 bases. The germline V gene has CDR1 SEHNR and CDR2 FQNEAQ (reference sequence). The CDR3 is 13 residues long. Trimming removed 8 bases from V and 1 base from J; junction bases left unmatched: 1. CDR3 DNA: TGTGCCAGCGGACAGGGTTCTGGAAACACCATATATTTT. It encodes CASGQGSGNTIYF.

This clonotype turned up a few times. The gene calls are TRBV12-3 or TRBV12-4 and TRBJ2-2; D gene ambiguous. This CDR3 has 17 amino acids. The ends were cut back, 5 bases at V and 1 base at J, with 17 bases in the middle. The CDR3 is CASSGGPVVLNTGELFF. CDR3 nucleotide sequence: TGTGCCAGCAGTGGCGGTCCGGTGGTTTTGAACACCGGGGAGCTGTTTTTT.

This clonotype occurred many times. CDR3 region: CASTLGTGALNTEAFF. CDR3 DNA sequence: TGCGCCAGCACATTAGGGACAGGGGCCCTGAACACTGAAGCTTTCTTT. The chain carries TRBV5-1 and TRBJ1-1; the match to TRBD1 covers 10 bases. J lost 0 bases, V lost 6 bases, and 8 bases had no gene match. This CDR3 is 16 amino acids long. The V gene's germline CDR1 is SGHRS and CDR2 YFSETQ. Combining the CDR3 with reference TRBV5-1 and TRBJ1-1 gives the whole variable domain KAGVTQTPRYLIKTRGQQVTLSCSPISGHRSVSWYQQTPGQGLQFLFEYFSETQRNKGNFPGRFSGRQFSNSRSEMNVSTLELGDSALYLCASTLGTGALNTEAFFGQGTRLTVV.

The chain is built from TRBV7-2 and TRBJ2-5; the D gene is possibly TRBD2 (5 bases). The germline V gene encodes CDR1 SGHTA and CDR2 FQGNSA. The CDR3 is 15 residues long. Trimming left V 0 bases short and J 2 bases short, with 10 bases between. This CDR3 is CASSLAVTGQETQYF. In DNA, the CDR3 is TGTGCCAGCAGCTTAGCGGTGACGGGACAAGAGACCCAGTACTTC.

The chain joins TRBV6-5 to TRBJ2-1, with D perhaps matching TRBD2 (5 bases). Germline V lookup: CDR1 MNHEY, CDR2 SVGAGI. Deletions cut 0 bases from V and 7 bases from J, with 10 bases between. The CDR3 has 14 residues. This chain's CDR3 is CASSYSGRANEQFF. The CDR3 nucleotides read TGTGCCAGCAGTTACTCAGGGCGGGCGAATGAGCAGTTCTTC.

The J gene is TRBJ2-5, the V gene TRBV6-1; 12 bases align to TRBD2. V trimming: 6 bases; J trimming: 3 bases; junction bases outside the gene matches: 14. Looked up from germline, CDR1 is MNHNS and CDR2 is SASEGT. CDR3 size: 18 residues. The CDR3 DNA reads TGTGCCAGCAGCAGACTAGCGGGGGCTTCCGGGGGCAAAGAGACCCAGTACTTC. Protein product: CASSRLAGASGGKETQYF.

This chain links TRBV27 with TRBJ1-2; D is unclear. Germline assignment: CDR1 MNHEY and CDR2 SMNVEV (reference sequence). This CDR3 is 13 amino acids long. Trimming took 3 bases from V and 4 from J, leaving 9 bases between them. CDR3 sequence: CASSFRDSYGYTF. CDR3 DNA sequence: TGTGCCAGCAGTTTCCGGGATAGCTATGGCTACACCTTC.

This clonotype showed up just a few times. This chain connects TRBV2 to TRBJ2-3; 9 bases fit TRBD2. Germline lookup yields CDR1 SNHLY and CDR2 FYNNEI. This CDR3 is built from 15 residues. J was trimmed by 2 bases and V by 6 bases; bases with no gene match: 6. The CDR3 sequence: CASRRLADLTDTQYF. The CDR3, as DNA: TGTGCCAGCAGGAGACTAGCGGATCTCACAGATACGCAGTATTTT.

This clonotype was seen repeatedly, ten times or more. This sequence joins TRBV7-8 and TRBJ2-1, with TRBD2 as a possible D gene (6 bases). CDR1 and CDR2 from the germline V gene are SGHVS and FQNEAQ. This CDR3 region has 17 residues. V was shortened by 2 bases and J by 4 bases, with 18 bases between the two germline ends. CDR3 residues: CASSLIRDSRGYNEQFF. CDR3 sequence (DNA): TGTGCCAGCAGCTTAATCAGGGACTCGCGGGGTTACAATGAGCAGTTCTTC.

This clonotype was counted ten times or more. V is TRBV29-1 and J is TRBJ1-1; perhaps TRBD1 as D (6 bases). V was cut by 4 bases and J by 6 bases, with 15 bases left in between. The CDR3 length is 13 residues. Germline V gene data show CDR1 as SQVTM and CDR2 as ANQGSEA. The CDR3 region is CSVAGGGDAEAFF. The CDR3 DNA reads TGCAGCGTTGCCGGGGGGGGCGACGCTGAAGCTTTCTTT.

CDR3 sequence: CASSLQTGTGVSEQYF. The CDR3 region has the DNA TGTGCCAGCAGTTTGCAAACCGGGACAGGGGTCTCCGAGCAGTACTTC. The chain combines TRBV27 with TRBJ2-7; 10 nucleotides line up with TRBD1. With 3 bases clipped from V and 6 bases from J, the junction kept 11 bases outside the gene matches. The CDR3 length is 16 residues. CDR1 MNHEY and CDR2 SMNVEV come from the germline V gene (reference sequence).

The chain is built from TRBV20-1 and TRBJ2-1; 9 bases are a match to TRBD2. Germline V lookup: CDR1 DFQATT, CDR2 SNEGSKA (reference sequence). The V segment lost 4 bases and the J segment 6 bases; nucleotides outside the gene matches: 7. This CDR3 is built from 14 residues. CDR3 DNA: TGCAGTGCTACGACTAGCGGTAACTCCAATGAGCAGTTCTTC. Its translation: CSATTSGNSNEQFF.

The chain carries TRBV12-3 or TRBV12-4 and TRBJ2-5; 7 bases match TRBD1. Trimming took 7 bases from V and 1 from J; bases not matched to a gene: 3. The CDR3 consists of 13 residues. CDR3 protein: CASIGDSQETQYF. The CDR3, as DNA: TGTGCCAGCATAGGGGACAGCCAAGAGACCCAGTACTTC.

This clonotype was counted between two and nine times. The chain employs TRBV4-1 and TRBJ2-2, with unresolved D. CDR1 and CDR2 from the germline V gene are MGHRA and YSYEKL. CDR3 size: 13 residues. The ends were cut back, 3 bases at V and 5 bases at J, with 7 bases in the middle. The CDR3 DNA reads TGCGCCAGCAGCCAGGTGTGGACCGGGGAGCTGTTTTTT. It encodes CASSQVWTGELFF.

This clonotype was observed at least ten times. The chain combines TRBV5-1 with TRBJ1-1; 7 nucleotides agree with TRBD1. This CDR3 region has 14 residues. V shed 4 bases and J 3 bases; nucleotides not matched to a gene: 6. The germline V gene has CDR1 SGHRS and CDR2 YFSETQ. The CDR3 region is CASSPPGQDTEAFF. The CDR3 bases are TGCGCCAGCAGCCCACCAGGACAGGACACTGAAGCTTTCTTT.

The genes are TRBV12-3 or TRBV12-4 and TRBJ2-2; 9 bases map to TRBD1. The CDR3 spans 17 residues. V was clipped by 5 bases and J by 3 bases; unmatched bases: 10. The CDR3 protein is CASSRHRDREDTGELFF. As DNA, the CDR3 is TGTGCCAGCAGTCGCCACCGGGACAGGGAGGACACCGGGGAGCTGTTTTTT.

The V call is TRBV12-3 or TRBV12-4, the J call TRBJ1-5, with TRBD1 as a possible D gene (6 bases). Trimming shortened V by 5 bases and J by 9 bases, and 17 bases separated the two germline ends. The length of the CDR3 is 14 residues. The CDR3 is CASSAAQGPRPQHF. CDR3 in DNA: TGTGCCAGCAGTGCGGCGCAGGGGCCTCGGCCCCAGCATTTT.

This clonotype was seen a handful of times. The V call is TRBV10-3, the J call TRBJ2-2; the D gene is possibly TRBD1 (5 bases). The germline gives CDR1 ENHRY, CDR2 SYGVKD. Trimming removed 2 bases from V and 8 bases from J, with 12 bases in between. The CDR3 runs to 14 residues. CDR3 nucleotides: TGTGCCATCAGTGAGGACAGCTTCTCGGGGGAGCTGTTTTTT. It encodes CAISEDSFSGELFF.

The chain has TRBV20-1 and TRBJ2-3; D remains ambiguous. This CDR3 is built from 16 residues. Trimming shortened V by 3 bases and J by 1 base, and 17 bases separated the two germline ends. Germline V gives CDR1 DFQATT, CDR2 SNEGSKA (reference sequence). CDR3 sequence (DNA): TGCAGTGCTAGCTCGGGTACCCGGTGGGGCACAGATACGCAGTATTTT. Its protein product is CSASSGTRWGTDTQYF.

This clonotype was detected only a few times. The gene calls are TRBV6-1 and TRBJ2-1; 12 bases agree with TRBD2. The germline CDR1 and CDR2 sequences are MNHNS and SASEGT. J lost 5 bases, V lost 5 bases, and 10 bases had no gene match. The CDR3 is made up of 17 amino acids. The CDR3 sequence: CASSTPRLAGDHNEQFF. The CDR3 DNA reads TGTGCCAGCAGTACGCCGCGACTAGCGGGGGATCACAATGAGCAGTTCTTC.

The sample holds a few counts of this clonotype. J is TRBJ2-7 and V is TRBV5-4; 8 bases fit TRBD1. V lost 0 bases to trimming and J lost 3 bases; unmatched junction nucleotides: 5. This CDR3 is built from 15 residues. Germline V CDR1 and CDR2: SGHNT, YYREEE (reference sequence). CDR3 residues: CASSLAQGAIYEQYF. The CDR3 region has the DNA TGTGCCAGCAGCTTGGCCCAGGGGGCCATCTACGAGCAGTACTTC.

There are a few counts of this clonotype. The chain recombines TRBV27 with TRBJ2-6; 9 nucleotides agree with TRBD1. The germline V gene has CDR1 MNHEY and CDR2 SMNVEV (reference sequence). The V gene end was trimmed by 6 bases and the J gene end by 4 bases; junction bases not matched to a gene: 7. The CDR3 totals 16 residues. The CDR3: CASRPGTGTGANVLTF. Written as DNA, the CDR3 is TGTGCCAGCAGACCCGGGACAGGGACCGGGGCCAACGTCCTGACTTTC.

The chain has TRBV4-2 and TRBJ1-1; TRBD1 is a possible D gene (5 bases). Deletions cut 1 base from V and 5 bases from J, with 17 bases between. The germline gives CDR1 LGHNA, CDR2 YNFKEQ. This CDR3 is 16 amino acids long. The CDR3 region is CASSQAVPEGKTEAFF. The CDR3 DNA reads TGTGCCAGCAGCCAAGCCGTCCCGGAGGGGAAAACTGAAGCTTTCTTT.

The chain joins TRBV5-1 to TRBJ2-4; D is tentatively TRBD1 or TRBD2 (5 bases each). CDR1 is SGHRS and CDR2 is YFSETQ in the germline V gene. The CDR3 sequence is 15 residues long. The V gene lost 0 bases and the J gene lost 2 bases, with 9 bases spanning the gap. The CDR3 sequence is CASSLAGSTKNIQYF. The CDR3 DNA follows: TGCGCCAGCAGCTTGGCAGGGAGCACCAAAAACATTCAGTACTTC.

The rearrangement uses TRBV28 and TRBJ1-2; D is unresolved. Germline V gives CDR1 MDHEN, CDR2 SYDVKM. V was trimmed by 6 bases and J by 7 bases, leaving 18 bases between them. The CDR3 is made up of 14 amino acids. The CDR3 nucleotides are TGTGCCAGCAGGACTACACCCGTGTGGGGTGGCTACACCTTC. Amino acids: CASRTTPVWGGYTF.

The gene calls are TRBV2 and TRBJ1-5; D is unresolved. V was cut by 1 base and J by 0 bases, with 7 bases left in between. This CDR3 spans 15 amino acids. The germline gives CDR1 SNHLY, CDR2 FYNNEI. In DNA form, the CDR3 reads TGTGCCAGCAGTGAAGAATGGGGTAGCAATCAGCCCCAGCATTTT. This codes for CASSEEWGSNQPQHF. Drawing the rest from reference TRBV2 and TRBJ1-5, the complete variable domain is EPEVTQTPSHQVTQMGQEVILRCVPISNHLYFYWYRQILGQKVEFLVSFYNNEISEKSEIFDDQFSVERPDGSNFTLKIRSTKLEDSAMYFCASSEEWGSNQPQHFGDGTRLSIL.

The rearrangement joins TRBV25-1 to TRBJ2-1, with a tentative D call TRBD2 (7 bases). This CDR3 has 16 residues. The germline gives CDR1 MGHDK, CDR2 SYGVNS. V lost 2 bases and J lost 7, with 18 bases in between. Here the CDR3 reads CASSETVGGRRNEQFF. CDR3 nucleotide sequence: TGTGCCAGCAGTGAAACTGTGGGGGGGCGTCGTAATGAGCAGTTCTTC.

A word on this clonotype: The conserved closing phenylalanine or tryptophan is absent in this CDR3, likely reflecting a read error. This chain connects TRBV12-3 or TRBV12-4 to TRBJ1-1; D is perhaps TRBD1 (6 bases). The CDR3 has 13 amino acids. V lost 7 bases and J lost 9, with 18 bases in between. CDR3 in amino acids: CASTGHQGGKAFC. The CDR3 bases are TGTGCCAGCACCGGGCACCAAGGGGGGAAAGCTTTCTGT.

The chain is built from TRBV6-1 and TRBJ1-1, with 7 positions matching TRBD1. Germline assignment: CDR1 MNHNS and CDR2 SASEGT. Losses at the gene ends were 8 bases for V and 4 bases for J; bases not matched to a gene: 7. CDR3 length equals 13 residues. CDR3 sequence: CASDEGQVTEAFF. The CDR3 DNA follows: TGTGCCAGCGATGAAGGACAGGTCACTGAAGCTTTCTTT.